This T cell receptor (beta chain) was profiled in a study of long-term antiretroviral therapy in people with HIV (dated by TCRdb to 2022 to 2024). At the level of the whole study: The earliest samples were collected approximately a decade before the 2015 WHO recommendation for immediate ART, a period when ART was typically delayed until CD4 counts fell. Among the 30 or so participants with HIV, more than ten were female. Whether ART initiation and durable HIV suppression were associated with changes in peripheral blood TRB repertoire composition and diversity was tested in a retrospective serial study. No cross-contamination during QIAcube processing turned up in test extractions that ran a monoclonal T-cell line alongside around 32 polyclonal samples. The cohort contributed 150 to 200 cryopreserved PBMC samples from a few dozen adults with confirmed HIV infection, collected serially over a mean of approximately six years (range 1-12). The investigation overall reported the following: The samples span the years 2004 to 2017, and the ART regimens used at that time may not be as effective as current regimens. Inferences about post-ART repertoire changes are limited because no data were available on ART adherence, viral resistance or therapy changes. CDR3 length ranges in HIV repertoires were narrower than in controls, and network structure suggested an antigen-experienced repertoire with only a slight naive shift after ART. Expanded TRB clones identified before ART initiation dominated the repertoire at all time points, although this dominance fluctuated and declined in many PLHIV after ART. ART initiation was associated with a significant increase in TRB diversity, but diversity stayed significantly below transplant donor controls even after long-term ART. Because pre-ART samples had limited cell numbers, profiling was done on unsorted PBMC rather than on sorted CD4+ and CD8+ T cells. Owing to limited PBMC availability, only the TCR beta chain was sequenced, without alpha chain pairing.

Note on this clone: Which antigen it targets is not known. No base quality values were provided; no much bigger clone lies one nucleotide off.

The CDR1 and CDR2 encoded by the germline V gene are MNHNS and SASEGT. The germline V end is reduced by 6 bases and the J end by 6 bases; junction bases left unmatched: 10. Counted from cysteine to phenylalanine, this CDR3 has 15 amino acids. Just the 45-base CDR3 DNA is kept, in frame starting at base 1. To be included, a participant needed at least one PBMC sample from before ART initiation plus at least two post-ART samples. Treatment was received in the United States of America by all participants with HIV. Before DNA extraction, cryopreserved samples containing 1-10 million PBMC were thawed and washed. At the time of the earliest PBMC sample, participants with HIV were aged between about 20 and 54 years. PBMC samples from each participant spanned 1-4 timepoints before ART initiation and 2-8 timepoints after ART initiation, with a median of 7 samples. For every participant, serial HIV viral load, CD4+ T-cell count, ART history and demographic data were obtained. A Qiagen kit on a QIAcube was used to extract genomic DNA from unsorted PBMC, with samples processed in batches of 12.

Sequencing of the TRB variable region was done with the immunoSEQ hsTCRB v3.0 assay at survey level resolution. The target sequencing depth for TRB was roughly 35,000-55,000 T-cell genomes per sample. Pooled TRB libraries were sequenced on an Illumina MiSeq with a v3 150-cycle kit. Per the authors' processing: Repertoire analysis was performed in R inside a reproducible Nextflow workflow that covered QC, data transformation and analysis. Custom analyses were implemented in LymphoSeq2, an R package for AIRR-Seq data exploration. A few samples that produced fewer than 5000 total TRB sequences were removed, so fewer than 200 HIV repertoires were analyzed. Among the approximately 190 retained HIV repertoires, some 60 were collected before ART initiation and under 150 after ART initiation. Repertoires were downsampled to 5000 TRB nucleotide sequences, with summary statistics averaged over 100 downsampling iterations. TRB sequences were retained for analysis only if CDR3 regions of at least seven amino acids were present. Diversity was assessed using a clonality score derived from Shannon entropy and using the Gini coefficient. In repertoire networks, the top 5000 CDR3 amino acid sequences were linked whenever an edit distance of one separated two sequences. For TRB CDR3 amino acid sequences, GLIPH2 was used to predict antigen specificity groups and MHC restriction. Known CMV, EBV, HIV or tissue antigen associations were flagged by matching CDR3 amino acid sequences against VDJdb and McPAS-TCR. Pre-ART, post-ART and control groups were compared with Wilcoxon signed-rank tests and Holm-Bonferroni correction. TCRdb's version of the immuneACCESS table is confined to in-frame rearrangements and falls short of the full clone set. An unresolved V gene accounts for under half of the shortfall where checked; the remainder is of unknown origin. That table furnishes V, J and clone size, whereas the DNA furnished D and trimming. In this sample the table shows about 30,000 clones, 90% to 95% of which occur a single time. The top ten clones comprise 2.7% of the sample.

The sample consisted of unsorted PBMCs, taken more than 7.3 years after starting antiretroviral therapy. The rearrangement joined TRBV6-1 to TRBJ2-2, and 7 junctional nucleotides match TRBD1. This TCR was sampled from a man over 45 with HIV. The CDR3 protein: CASRFRQGSAGELFF. The sequence in DNA is TGTGCCAGCAGATTTCGACAGGGCTCAGCCGGGGAGCTGTTTTTT.